Listed here are 6 T cell receptor beta chains from one sample, sequenced in a study of T cell responses to AZD1222 COVID-19 vaccine. Generated by immunoSEQ multiplex PCR, the TCRdb table keeps only in-frame clones and is missing some. Of 150,000 to 190,000 clones in the sample, 90% were seen once. The input for sequencing was peripheral blood, taken on day 0 of AZD1222 vaccination. Receptors were obtained from an adult in good health.

The chain is built from TRBV28 and TRBJ2-7, with 13 positions matching TRBD2. Germline V gene data show CDR1 as MDHEN and CDR2 as SYDVKM. Germline trimming cut 3 bases from V and 4 bases from J; bases unmatched to any gene: 9. CDR3 length equals 17 residues. The CDR3 DNA reads TGTGCCAGCAGTTTGTCATTACCGGGACTAGCGGGATACGAGCAGTACTTC. It translates to CASSLSLPGLAGYEQYF.

V gene TRBV7-6 combines with J gene TRBJ1-2; D call uncertain. V gave up 5 bases and J gave up 6 bases, with 19 bases separating them. Germline loops: CDR1 SGHVS, CDR2 FNYEAQ. This CDR3 has 15 residues. CDR3 sequence reads: CASSPEGWSGNGYTF. The CDR3 DNA reads as TGTGCCAGCAGCCCAGAGGGCTGGTCTGGGAATGGCTACACCTTC.

The chain couples TRBV5-8 to TRBJ1-2; no clear D gene. Germline assignment: CDR1 SGHTS and CDR2 YDEGEE. V lost 0 bases to trimming and J lost 8 bases, with 14 bases between them. This CDR3 is built from 14 residues. For the CDR3, the DNA is TGTGCCAGCAGCTTGGATTTGGCACGGATGGGCTACACCTTC. It encodes CASSLDLARMGYTF.

This chain connects TRBV18 to TRBJ1-6; D might be TRBD1 (5 bases). This CDR3 has 15 amino acids. Trimming took off 2 bases at V and 7 bases at J, with 12 bases between the two ends. Germline loops: CDR1 KGHSH, CDR2 LQKENI. CDR3 sequence: CASSPRDGTNSPLHF. The CDR3 region has the DNA TGTGCCAGCTCACCAAGGGACGGTACCAATTCACCCCTCCACTTT.

The J gene is TRBJ1-4, the V gene TRBV30; 9 bases are shared with TRBD1. V gave up 3 bases and J gave up 5 bases; unmatched junction bases: 1. Per the germline V gene, CDR1 is GTSNPN and CDR2 is SVGIG (reference sequence). The CDR3 length is 13 residues. This chain's CDR3 is CAWRDRGNEKLFF. The CDR3 nucleotides are TGTGCCTGGAGGGACAGGGGAAATGAAAAACTGTTTTTT.

The chain combines TRBV28 with TRBJ1-1, with 8 bases fitting TRBD1. Germline V gene data show CDR1 as MDHEN and CDR2 as SYDVKM. Losses at the gene ends were 2 bases for V and 3 bases for J; bases not matched to a gene: 14. The CDR3 contains 18 residues. CDR3 region: CASSLVGQAFKGDTEAFF. The CDR3 coding sequence is TGTGCCAGCAGTTTAGTGGGACAGGCATTTAAGGGGGACACTGAAGCTTTCTTT.